This TCR beta chain was retrieved from a study of T cell changes during pregnancy in multiple sclerosis. TCRdb keeps only in-frame clones here, not all; method: immunoSEQ multiplex PCR. Here the sample spans around 75,000 clones, 85% to 95% being singletons. The CDR3 contains 17 residues. The germline CDR1 and CDR2 sequences are SGHTA and FQGNSA. V lost 1 base and J lost 4, with 14 bases in between. The sequencing here drew on CD4+ T cells from peripheral blood mononuclear cells, taken after pregnancy. This chain joins TRBV7-2 and TRBJ2-6, with D perhaps matching TRBD1 (6 bases). The source of this sequence is a female donor with multiple sclerosis, enrolled in a pregnancy study. The CDR3 spells CASSLENRAWGANVLTF. In DNA form, the CDR3 reads TGTGCCAGCAGCTTAGAGAACAGGGCGTGGGGGGCCAACGTCCTGACTTTC.